These 4 T cell receptor beta chains came from one sample sequenced in a study of T cell responses to AZD1222 COVID-19 vaccine (TCRdb year 2021). Explained via the paper, the time point label denotes: baseline before first vaccination. Libraries came from the immunoSEQ multiplex PCR assay. Imported from immuneACCESS, the table was reduced by TCRdb to in-frame sequences with V and J called. These copies leave out some clones; in studies compared against another copy, an unresolved V gene accounts for under half, and the cause of the remainder is not known. Within this sample are 100,000 to 150,000 clones, with about 92% of them counted one time only. In total, the top ten clones hold 11% to 15% of the sample. The sample was peripheral blood, taken on day 0 of AZD1222 vaccination. The receptor source for this set is an adult in good health.

The chain joins TRBV6-2 or TRBV6-3 to TRBJ2-6; D gene uncertain. CDR3 length equals 16 residues. The germline V and J ends were trimmed by 2 bases and 0 bases, with 8 bases remaining between them. The germline V gene has CDR1 MNHEY and CDR2 SVGEGT. The CDR3 region has the DNA TGTGCCAGCAGTTACCCTCAGAGCTCTGGGGCCAACGTCCTGACTTTC. Translating gives CASSYPQSSGANVLTF.

This chain connects TRBV2 to TRBJ1-5; TRBD1 is a possible D gene (5 bases). The CDR3 length is 14 residues. CDR1 is SNHLY and CDR2 is FYNNEI in the germline V gene. V lost 4 bases, J lost 5 bases, and 12 bases lay in between. The CDR3 sequence: CASSGDGGYQPQHF. The CDR3 DNA sequence: TGTGCCAGCAGTGGAGACGGGGGGTATCAGCCCCAGCATTTT.

The V and J genes are TRBV7-2 and TRBJ1-1; no reliable D call. Trimming stripped 4 bases from V and 0 bases from J, with 6 bases between. This CDR3 has 13 residues. The germline V gene encodes CDR1 SGHTA and CDR2 FQGNSA. In DNA, the CDR3 is TGTGCCAGCAGCTCCCAGATGAACACTGAAGCTTTCTTT. Translated: CASSSQMNTEAFF.

Regarding this clone: A junction boundary mismatches the germline segment, possibly from a read error. V and J are TRBV14 and TRBJ2-2, with TRBD2 as a possible D gene (6 bases). CDR1 is SGHDN and CDR2 is FVKESK in the germline V gene. CDR3 length equals 16 residues. DNA for the CDR3: TGTGCCGGCAGCCAAGTCCGTCTAGCGAACGGCGGGGAGCTGTTTTTT. Residues: CAGSQVRLANGGELFF.